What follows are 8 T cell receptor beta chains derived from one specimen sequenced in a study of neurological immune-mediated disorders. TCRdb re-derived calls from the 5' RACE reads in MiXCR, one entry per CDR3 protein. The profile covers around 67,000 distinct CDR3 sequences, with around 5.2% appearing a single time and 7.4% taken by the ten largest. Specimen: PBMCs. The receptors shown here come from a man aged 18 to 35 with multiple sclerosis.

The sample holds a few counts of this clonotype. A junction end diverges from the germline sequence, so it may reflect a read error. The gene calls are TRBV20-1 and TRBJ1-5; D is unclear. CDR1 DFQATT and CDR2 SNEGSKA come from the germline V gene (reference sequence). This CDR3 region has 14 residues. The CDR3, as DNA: TGCAGTGCTGCCGGGGATAGGGATAGTCAGCCCCAGAATTTT. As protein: CSAAGDRDSQPQNF.

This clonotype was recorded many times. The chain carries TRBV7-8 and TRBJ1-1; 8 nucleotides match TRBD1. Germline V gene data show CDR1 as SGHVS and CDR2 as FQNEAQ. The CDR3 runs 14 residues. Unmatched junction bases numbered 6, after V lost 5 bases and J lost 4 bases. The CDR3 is CASSPQGAGTEAFF. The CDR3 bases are TGTGCCAGCAGCCCGCAGGGGGCAGGCACTGAAGCTTTCTTT.

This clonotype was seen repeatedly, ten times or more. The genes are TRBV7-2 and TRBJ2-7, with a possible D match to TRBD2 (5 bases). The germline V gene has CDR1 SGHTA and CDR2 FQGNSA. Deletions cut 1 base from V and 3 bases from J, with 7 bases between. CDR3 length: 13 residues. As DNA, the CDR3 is TGTGCCAGCAGCTTAGACCGGGGCTACGAGCAGTACTTC. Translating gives CASSLDRGYEQYF.

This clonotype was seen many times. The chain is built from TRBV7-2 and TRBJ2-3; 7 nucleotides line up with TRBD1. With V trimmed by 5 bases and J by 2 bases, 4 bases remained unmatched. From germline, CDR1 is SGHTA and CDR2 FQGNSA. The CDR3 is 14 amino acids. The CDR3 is CASSVGQPTDTQYF. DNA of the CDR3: TGTGCCAGCAGCGTGGGACAGCCCACAGATACGCAGTATTTT.

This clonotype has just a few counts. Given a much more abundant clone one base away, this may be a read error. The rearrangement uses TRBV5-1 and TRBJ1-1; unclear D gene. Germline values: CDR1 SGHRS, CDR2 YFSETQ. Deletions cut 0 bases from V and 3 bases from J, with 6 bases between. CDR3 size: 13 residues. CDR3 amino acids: CASSLVTDTEAFF. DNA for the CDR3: TGCGCCAGCAGCTTGGTTACGGACACTGAAGCTTTCTTT.

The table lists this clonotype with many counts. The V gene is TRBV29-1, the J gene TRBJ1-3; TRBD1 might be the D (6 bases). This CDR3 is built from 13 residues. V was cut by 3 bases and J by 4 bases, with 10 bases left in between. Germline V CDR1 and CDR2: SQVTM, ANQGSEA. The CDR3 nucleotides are TGCAGCGTTGATCAGGGGCCCGGAAACACCATATATTTT. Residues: CSVDQGPGNTIYF.

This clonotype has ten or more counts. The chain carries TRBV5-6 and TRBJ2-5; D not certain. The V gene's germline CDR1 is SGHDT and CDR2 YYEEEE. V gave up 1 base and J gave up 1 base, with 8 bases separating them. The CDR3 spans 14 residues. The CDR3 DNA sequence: TGTGCCAGCAGCTTGTCGTCGGTCCAAGAGACCCAGTACTTC. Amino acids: CASSLSSVQETQYF.

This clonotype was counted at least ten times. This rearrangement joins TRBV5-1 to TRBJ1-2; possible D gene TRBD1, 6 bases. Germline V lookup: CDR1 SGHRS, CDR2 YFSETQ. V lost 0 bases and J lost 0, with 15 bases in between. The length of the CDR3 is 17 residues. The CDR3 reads CASSLARTDSSNYGYTF. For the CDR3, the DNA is TGCGCCAGCAGCTTGGCCCGGACAGACTCATCTAACTATGGCTACACCTTC.